These 14 T cell receptor beta chains originate from one sample sequenced in a study of T cells in Graves' hyperthyroidism and ophthalmopathy. Amplified TCR beta CDR3 regions came from RNA transcripts. Using the HTBI primer set, a first-round RT-PCR was run on the TCR CDR3. TCRdb ran MiXCR on the multiplex PCR reads and lists one entry per CDR3 protein. Seen here are roughly 510,000 distinct CDR3 sequences, 46% observed once, and the top ten hold around 44%. Sequencing was performed on peripheral blood or thyroid tissue (not recorded which). These TCRs come from an adult woman with Graves' disease, either hyperthyroidism or ophthalmopathy (not recorded which).

This clonotype was seen only a few times. This chain connects TRBV19 to TRBJ1-1; TRBD1 agrees at 12 bases. The CDR3 totals 17 residues. Germline trimming cut 7 bases from V and 3 bases from J; bases unmatched to any gene: 12. The V gene's germline CDR1 is LNHDA and CDR2 SQIVND (reference sequence). DNA of the CDR3: TGTGCCAGTATCGACCCGGGGACAGGGGGCGCGGACACTGAAGCTTTCTTT. Protein sequence: CASIDPGTGGADTEAFF.

The V gene is TRBV29-1, the J gene TRBJ1-2, with 9 bases identical to TRBD1. Looked up from germline, CDR1 is SQVTM and CDR2 is ANQGSEA. CDR3 size: 15 residues. J gave up 8 bases and V 5 bases, and 15 bases lay outside the gene matches. The CDR3 here is CSVHADRGRGIGYTF. The CDR3 nucleotides read TGCAGCGTTCACGCGGACAGGGGCAGAGGAATCGGCTACACCTTC.

Details on this clonotype: This sequence may be a read error, since a much larger clone differs from it by one base. The rearrangement uses TRBV11-2 and TRBJ2-2; D is perhaps TRBD1 (6 bases). V lost 4 bases, J lost 7 bases, and 10 bases lay in between. This CDR3 has 13 residues. Germline V gene data show CDR1 as SGHAT and CDR2 as FQNNGV. The CDR3 DNA is TGTGCCAGCAGCTCCGGGACAATCGGGGAGCTGTTTTTT. Translating it yields CASSSGTIGELFF.

As DNA, the CDR3 is TGCAGCGCTAGAGGAAGGAGATACGAGCAGTACTTC. Its protein is CSARGRRYEQYF. The chain recombines TRBV29-1 with TRBJ2-7, with D unclear. This CDR3 is 12 amino acids long. V was clipped by 7 bases and J by 4 bases, with 14 bases between them. Germline lookup yields CDR1 SQVTM and CDR2 ANQGSEA.

This clonotype was detected ten times or more. V usage is TRBV6-1 and J usage is TRBJ2-5, with D possibly TRBD2 on 5 matching bases. V was shortened by 0 bases and J by 5 bases, with 13 bases between the two germline ends. CDR1 and CDR2 from the germline V gene are MNHNS and SASEGT. The CDR3 covers 15 residues. CDR3 protein: CASSEAAGEWETQYF. The CDR3 bases are TGTGCCAGCAGTGAAGCGGCCGGGGAGTGGGAGACCCAGTACTTC.

This clonotype was detected many times. V and J are TRBV11-2 and TRBJ2-5; weak D call: TRBD2 (5 bases). In germline, CDR1 is SGHAT, CDR2 FQNNGV. The CDR3 extends over 14 amino acids. Trimming pared 0 bases from V and 5 bases from J, leaving 10 bases between. For the CDR3, the DNA is TGTGCCAGCAGCTTAGACTATAGCGTTGAGACCCAGTACTTC. This translates into CASSLDYSVETQYF.

As to this clonotype: Mismatch with germline at one junction end may stem from a read error. The rearrangement links TRBV11-2 to TRBJ1-3, with D maybe TRBD1 (5 bases). This CDR3 spans 16 amino acids. Germline CDR1 SGHAT, CDR2 FQNNGV. The CDR3 reads CASSSRTTYSGNTTYF. The CDR3 bases are TGCGCCAGCAGCTCTAGGACAACCTACTCTGGAAACACCACATATTTT.

This clonotype was seen a few times. This sequence joins TRBV5-4 and TRBJ2-5, with D unresolved. In germline, CDR1 is SGHNT, CDR2 YYREEE (reference sequence). Trimming took off 0 bases at V and 5 bases at J, with 11 bases between the two ends. This CDR3 has 14 amino acids. The CDR3 DNA reads TGTGCCAGCAGCTTGGATGACACTGGCGAGACCCAGTACTTC. It is translated as CASSLDDTGETQYF.

About this clonotype itself: The conserved phenylalanine or tryptophan normally closing the CDR3 is absent here, so this likely arose from a read error. The V and J genes are TRBV20-1 and TRBJ2-5; unclear D gene. Germline assignment: CDR1 DFQATT and CDR2 SNEGSKA (reference sequence). The CDR3 is 11 residues long. V lost 2 bases to trimming and J lost 5 bases, with 6 bases between them. CDR3 sequence: CSARSWETQYS. CDR3 nucleotide sequence: TGCAGTGCTAGATCCTGGGAGACCCAGTACTCC.

This sequence joins TRBV7-9 and TRBJ2-5, with D perhaps matching TRBD1 or TRBD2 (5 bases each). V was shortened by 7 bases and J by 4 bases, with 16 bases between the two germline ends. This CDR3 is 14 amino acids long. Looked up from germline, CDR1 is SEHNR and CDR2 is FQNEAQ (reference sequence). In DNA form, the CDR3 reads TGTGCCAGCACCTCAGTGGGGGTCCCAGAGACCCAGTACTTC. Its translation: CASTSVGVPETQYF.

The chain uses TRBV29-1 and TRBJ2-7, with D perhaps matching TRBD1 or TRBD2 (5 bases each). V lost 8 bases and J lost 6, with 14 bases in between. The germline gives CDR1 SQVTM, CDR2 ANQGSEA. The CDR3 covers 11 residues. The DNA for the CDR3 is TGCAGCCAGAGGGGAACATCCGAGCAGTACTTC. Encoded protein: CSQRGTSEQYF.

V and J are TRBV29-1 and TRBJ1-3, with 8 positions matching TRBD1. With the DNA end fitting TRBJ2-3 better, the J assignment may be wrong. The CDR3 has 14 residues. The germline V gene has CDR1 SQVTM and CDR2 ANQGSEA. CDR3 in DNA: TGCAGCGTTGTTCGGACAGGGCTGGGAGATACGCAGTATTTT. Translation: CSVVRTGLGDTQYF.

In this sample, this clonotype turned up many times. Germline and junction disagree at one end, which may indicate a read error. CDR3 in amino acids: CANSFGALETQYF. As DNA, the CDR3 is TGTGCCAACAGTTTCGGGGCGCTGGAGACCCAGTACTTC. The chain has TRBV2 and TRBJ2-5; D tentatively fits TRBD1 or TRBD2 (5 bases each). Germline lookup yields CDR1 SNHLY and CDR2 FYNNEI. CDR3 length: 13 residues. The complete variable domain, with remaining parts taken from reference TRBV2 and TRBJ2-5, reads EPEVTQTPSHQVTQMGQEVILRCVPISNHLYFYWYRQILGQKVEFLVSFYNNEISEKSEIFDDQFSVERPDGSNFTLKIRSTKLEDSAMYFCANSFGALETQYFGPGTRLLVL.

The chain employs TRBV7-6 and TRBJ2-5; 10 nucleotides line up with TRBD2. In germline, CDR1 is SGHVS, CDR2 FNYEAQ. This CDR3 comprises 14 residues. V lost 5 bases to trimming and J lost 4 bases; unmatched junction nucleotides: 4. CDR3 DNA sequence: TGTGCCAGCAGCACTCGACTAGCGGGAGAGACCCAGTACTTC. This gives the protein CASSTRLAGETQYF.